This T cell receptor beta chain originates from a study of blood T cell repertoires in COVID-19. Overall study context: Collection of acute and convalescent COVID-19 samples took place in the United States, Italy and Spain.

This CDR3 is 15 amino acids long. Germline lookup yields CDR1 LNHDA and CDR2 SQIVND (reference sequence). The junction had 7 bases not matched to a gene; V was cut back by 2 bases and J by 4 bases. This clone was observed a single time. The data were produced by immunoSEQ multiplex PCR, yet TCRdb's version contains in-frame clones alone and is incomplete. The data contain 250,000 to 300,000 clones, about 89% of them seen just once; the ten biggest clones take up more than 1%. Donors were grouped by their self-reported clinical history. The clonotype was recovered from a human donor in a cohort exposed to, infected with or recovered from COVID-19 (not recorded which). The donor label of this sample is uncertain. Sequenced: PBMCs or T cells enriched from blood (not recorded which). The chain uses TRBV19 and TRBJ1-2, with TRBD1 identical over 7 bases. The CDR3 region has the DNA TGTGCCAGTAGTATAAGTACAGGGGTGGCCTATGGCTACACCTTC. It translates to CASSISTGVAYGYTF. The full variable domain, rest sourced from reference TRBV19 and TRBJ1-2, is DGGITQSPKYLFRKEGQNVTLSCEQNLNHDAMYWYRQDPGQGLRLIYYSQIVNDFQKGDIAEGYSVSREKKESFPLTVTSAQKNPTAFYLCASSISTGVAYGYTFGSGTRLTVV.